Listed below are T cell receptor beta chains from one sample, sequenced in a study of shared T cell receptors in the human thymus. Libraries were prepared by immunoSEQ multiplex PCR; TCRdb keeps only in-frame clonotypes and omits some of them. Seen here are approximately 660,000 clones, roughly 90% observed once, and the top ten hold roughly 0.0097%. The sample was also reused in another study, on human thymus T cells.

The sequenced material came from thymocytes. The source of these receptors is a boy in the first two years of life with a congenital heart defect. Both conserved end residues are part of each CDR3. The D gene is left open where the match is weak. Clone size appears in some rows only: once, few, many, or a class for an expanded clone.

D gene,J gene,V gene,clone size,CDR3 DNA,CDR3 protein
TRBD1,TRBJ1-1,TRBV7-9,-,TGTGCCAGCAGCTTACGCAGGGGGCTCGGGAACACTGAAGCTTTCTTT,CASSLRRGLGNTEAFF
TRBD2,TRBJ2-1,TRBV4-2,-,TGTGCCAGCAGCCAAGGGTGGATGGAACCGGGACTAGACTACAATGAGCAGTTCTTC,CASSQGWMEPGLDYNEQFF
TRBD2,TRBJ2-1,TRBV6-4,-,TGTGCCAGCAGTGACCCCACTAGCGGCAGGTACAATGAGCAGTTCTTC,CASSDPTSGRYNEQFF
-,TRBJ1-2,TRBV18,-,TGTGCCAGCTCACCACCCGGGGTTCGAGTCTATGGCTACACCTTC,CASSPPGVRVYGYTF
TRBD2,TRBJ2-7,TRBV30,-,TGTGCCTGGAGTTCCCGGACTAGCGGGCTGTACGAGCAGTACTTC,CAWSSRTSGLYEQYF
-,TRBJ1-5,TRBV30,-,TGTGCCTGGAGTGCCGGGACATCCTATCAGCCCCAGCATTTT,CAWSAGTSYQPQHF
-,TRBJ2-1,TRBV6-1,-,TGTGCCAGCAGTCTTAGCGGCGCCTCCTACAATGAGCAGTTCTTC,CASSLSGASYNEQFF
-,TRBJ2-7,TRBV4-1,-,TGCGCCAGCAGCCAAGCGGACACGGCAATCGAGCAGTACTTC,CASSQADTAIEQYF
TRBD2,TRBJ2-7,TRBV14,few,TGTGCCAGTGGTCAGCGGGAGGACTACGAGCAGTACTTC,CASGQREDYEQYF
TRBD2,TRBJ2-7,TRBV9,-,TGTGCCAGCAGCGTGGGACTAGTAACATTCGAGCAGTACTTC,CASSVGLVTFEQYF
TRBD1,TRBJ2-2,TRBV7-8,-,TGTGCCAGCAGCAACGACAGGGAGCAGGACACCGGGGAGCTGTTTTTT,CASSNDREQDTGELFF
-,TRBJ1-1,TRBV27,-,TGTGCCAGCAGTTCCCTAAAAGCCGACAGGAACACTGAAGCTTTCTTT,CASSSLKADRNTEAFF
TRBD1,TRBJ2-1,TRBV6-6,-,TGTGCCAGCAGCTTAGACAGGGCCACCTACAATGAGCAGTTCTTC,CASSLDRATYNEQFF
TRBD2,TRBJ2-6,TRBV4-3,-,TGCGCCAGCAGCCCCAACCCAGGGACTAGCGGGACCCTGGACTCTGGGGCCAACGTCCTGACTTTC,CASSPNPGTSGTLDSGANVLTF
-,TRBJ2-2,TRBV7-9,-,TGTGCCAGCAGCTTCTGGTTGGAGCGAACACCGGGGGAGCTGTTTTTT,CASSFWLERTPGELFF
TRBD2,TRBJ2-1,TRBV30,few,TGTGCCTGGAGCTGGGGAAAAAGGACTAGCCCCTACAATGAGCAGTTCTTC,CAWSWGKRTSPYNEQFF
TRBD1,TRBJ2-7,TRBV5-1,-,TGCGCCAGCAGCGCCGGACAGGCCGCCTACGAGCAGTACTTC,CASSAGQAAYEQYF
TRBD2,TRBJ2-3,TRBV28,-,TGTGCTGCAGACCCGGGACTAGCGGGAAAGGGTGGGCGAACAGATACGCAGTATTTT,CAADPGLAGKGGRTDTQYF
TRBD1,TRBJ2-1,TRBV5-1,-,TGCGCCAGCAGCGGGGGGACAGGGTTCGATAATGAGCAGTTCTTC,CASSGGTGFDNEQFF
TRBD2,TRBJ2-5,TRBV2,few,TGTGCCAGCAGTGAACGGGCTAGCGGGCGGGAGACCCAGTACTTC,CASSERASGRETQYF
TRBD1,TRBJ2-7,TRBV27,-,TGTGCCAGCAGTTCCCCGGACAGGGCCCCTTACGAGCAGTACTTC,CASSSPDRAPYEQYF
-,TRBJ1-1,TRBV25-1,-,TGTGCCAGCAGGCGATTGCCTGACACTGAAGCTTTCTTT,CASRRLPDTEAFF
TRBD1,TRBJ1-3,TRBV19,-,TGTGCCAGTAGTGTCGACAGGGGTGAAGGAAACACCATATATTTT,CASSVDRGEGNTIYF
TRBD1,TRBJ2-7,TRBV11-2,-,TGTGCCAGCAGCCCAGGTTCCCCGACAGGGGAGCCCGAGCAGTACTTC,CASSPGSPTGEPEQYF
-,TRBJ2-7,TRBV14,-,TGTGCCAGCAGCCAAGATCCGGGAGTAGAGCAGTACTTC,CASSQDPGVEQYF
-,TRBJ2-7,TRBV2,-,TGTGCCAGCAGTGATGAGGCGACTAGCTCCTACGAGCAGTACTTC,CASSDEATSSYEQYF
-,TRBJ1-2,TRBV4-3,once,TGCGCCAGCAGCCAAAAGGGGGGGTTTGGCTACACCTTC,CASSQKGGFGYTF
TRBD1,TRBJ2-2,TRBV4-3,-,TGCGCCAGCCGCCAATCAGGGGGCGGCGGGGAGCTGTTTTTT,CASRQSGGGGELFF
TRBD2,TRBJ2-7,TRBV19,-,TGTGCCAGTAGTATGGCTAGCGGGAGTAGGCGCTACGAGCAGTACTTC,CASSMASGSRRYEQYF
TRBD1,TRBJ2-7,TRBV7-2,-,TGTGCCAGCAGCGCCTGGGACAGGGCTTACGAGCAGTACTTC,CASSAWDRAYEQYF